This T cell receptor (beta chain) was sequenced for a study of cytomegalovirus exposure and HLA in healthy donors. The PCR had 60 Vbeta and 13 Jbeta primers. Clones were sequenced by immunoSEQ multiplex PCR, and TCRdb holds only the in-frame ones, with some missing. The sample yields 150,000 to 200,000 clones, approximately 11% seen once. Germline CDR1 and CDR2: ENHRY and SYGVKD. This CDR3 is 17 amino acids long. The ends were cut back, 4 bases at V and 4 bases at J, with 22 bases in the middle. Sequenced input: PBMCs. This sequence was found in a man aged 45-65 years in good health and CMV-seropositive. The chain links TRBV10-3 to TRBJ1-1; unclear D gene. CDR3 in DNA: TGTGCCATCAGTGTCGGCCTAAAGTCGGACGGAGGCACTGAAGCTTTCTTT. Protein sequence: CAISVGLKSDGGTEAFF.